These T cell receptor beta chains were read from a single sample in a study of blood T cell repertoires in COVID-19. Sequencing used immunoSEQ multiplex PCR; TCRdb keeps in-frame clones, though not all of them. The table lists a few hundred thousand clones, roughly 85% of them singletons. Specimen: peripheral blood. Source of these receptors: a woman aged 18-29 years with acute or convalescent COVID-19. Both conserved end residues are part of each CDR3. A D gene is named only where the DNA matches it firmly. Not every row has a clone size; where given, it reads once, few, many or a size class.

TRBV19,TRBJ1-4,NA,NA,CASLTGPNEKLFF,TGTGCCAGTTTGACAGGCCCTAATGAAAAACTGTTTTTT
TRBV19,TRBJ1-3,NA,few,CASSDRPTSGNTIYF,TGTGCCAGTAGTGACAGGCCTACCTCTGGAAACACCATATATTTT
TRBV18,TRBJ2-7,TRBD2,NA,CASSQSGRSSYEQYF,TGTGCCAGCTCACAAAGCGGGAGGAGCTCCTACGAGCAGTACTTC
TRBV19,TRBJ1-3,NA,NA,CASSMANSGNTIYF,TGTGCCAGTAGTATGGCCAACTCTGGAAACACCATATATTTT
TRBV5-1,TRBJ2-3,TRBD2,once,CASSLLLAGGRTDTQYF,TGCGCCAGCAGCTTGCTCCTAGCGGGAGGGAGGACAGATACGCAGTATTTT
TRBV25-1,TRBJ2-2,NA,NA,CASSPQGNTGELFF,TGTGCCAGCAGTCCACAGGGGAACACCGGGGAGCTGTTTTTT
TRBV10-3,TRBJ2-7,TRBD2,NA,CAISNSGTSYEQYF,TGTGCCATCTCGAATAGCGGGACTTCCTACGAGCAGTACTTC
TRBV6-5,TRBJ1-1,NA,once,CASSTDSGTEAFF,TGTGCCAGCAGTACAGACAGTGGCACTGAAGCTTTCTTT
TRBV6-2/TRBV6-3,TRBJ2-7,TRBD1,NA,CASSYPVLPVTGQGVYEQYF,TGTGCCAGCAGTTACCCTGTTCTCCCAGTAACCGGACAGGGGGTCTACGAGCAGTACTTC
TRBV6-2/TRBV6-3,TRBJ2-1,TRBD2,NA,CASSHRLYGGGYNEQFF,TGTGCCAGCAGCCACCGCCTTTATGGCGGGGGCTACAATGAGCAGTTCTTC
TRBV6-5,TRBJ1-2,NA,NA,CASSYSGRSGGYTF,TGTGCCAGCAGTTACTCGGGCCGATCTGGGGGCTACACCTTC
TRBV7-3,TRBJ2-1,TRBD2,NA,CASSVSGRAAEQFF,TGTGCCAGCAGTGTCAGCGGGAGGGCCGCTGAGCAGTTCTTC
TRBV12-3/TRBV12-4,TRBJ1-5,NA,NA,CASSFERQPQHF,TGTGCCAGCAGTTTTGAGCGTCAGCCCCAGCATTTT
TRBV29-1,TRBJ2-2,TRBD1,NA,CSVDGQESTGELFF,TGCAGCGTGGATGGACAGGAGTCCACCGGGGAGCTGTTTTTT
TRBV18,TRBJ2-5,TRBD2,NA,CASSLTSGRETQYF,TGTGCCAGCTCACTGACTAGCGGGAGGGAGACCCAGTACTTC
TRBV19,TRBJ1-1,TRBD1,NA,CASSPRGGGAGAEAFF,TGTGCCAGTAGTCCTCGTGGAGGGGGCGCCGGGGCTGAAGCTTTCTTT
TRBV7-3,TRBJ2-1,TRBD2,NA,CASSLVLAGEDEQFF,TGTGCCAGCAGCTTAGTACTAGCGGGAGAGGATGAGCAGTTCTTC
TRBV10-3,TRBJ2-1,TRBD2,NA,CAISESIAGGRNEQFF,TGTGCCATCAGTGAGTCGATAGCGGGAGGGAGGAATGAGCAGTTCTTC
TRBV2,TRBJ1-2,TRBD1,NA,CASRPPGQGAWGYTF,TGTGCCAGCAGGCCTCCGGGACAGGGGGCGTGGGGCTACACCTTC
TRBV7-2,TRBJ2-7,NA,once,CASSLGRQGGGEQYF,TGTGCCAGCAGCTTAGGTCGGCAGGGGGGAGGCGAGCAGTACTTC
TRBV21-1,TRBJ2-5,NA,few,CAIFGGEPQETQYF,TGTGCCATCTTTGGGGGGGAGCCCCAAGAGACCCAGTACTTC
TRBV10-3,TRBJ1-2,TRBD1,NA,CAISVGQSYGYTF,TGTGCCATCAGCGTGGGACAGTCCTATGGCTACACCTTC
TRBV16,TRBJ1-2,TRBD1,NA,CASSPGQGRGYTF,TGTGCCAGCAGCCCCGGACAGGGGAGAGGCTACACCTTC
TRBV6-5,TRBJ2-7,TRBD2,NA,CASAEGLAAFYEQYF,TGTGCCAGCGCAGAGGGACTAGCGGCATTCTACGAGCAGTACTTC
TRBV6-1,TRBJ2-1,NA,NA,CASSEGWSRNEQFF,TGTGCCAGCAGTGAAGGATGGTCGCGCAATGAGCAGTTCTTC
TRBV4-3,TRBJ2-1,NA,NA,CASSRKLVVFNEQFF,TGCGCCAGCAGCCGAAAACTAGTGGTCTTCAATGAGCAGTTCTTC
TRBV5-1,TRBJ1-2,TRBD1,NA,CASSFGTGHYGYTF,TGCGCCAGCAGCTTTGGGACAGGGCACTATGGCTACACCTTC
TRBV7-2,TRBJ1-2,TRBD1,few,CASSQGERVYGYTF,TGTGCCAGCAGCCAGGGGGAAAGGGTCTATGGCTACACCTTC
TRBV7-2,TRBJ1-5,NA,NA,CASSPETGEGVPQHF,TGTGCCAGCAGCCCAGAGACCGGGGAAGGAGTGCCCCAGCATTTT
TRBV25-1,TRBJ2-1,NA,once,CASSDEVLAYNEQFF,TGTGCCAGCAGTGACGAGGTATTGGCCTACAATGAGCAGTTCTTC
TRBV5-8,TRBJ2-1,TRBD2,NA,CASSKGLASYNEQFF,TGTGCCAGCAGCAAGGGACTAGCGTCGTACAATGAGCAGTTCTTC
TRBV6-2/TRBV6-3,TRBJ1-5,TRBD1,NA,CASSDWTGYSNQPQHF,TGTGCCAGCAGTGACTGGACAGGATATAGCAATCAGCCCCAGCATTTT
TRBV27,TRBJ2-1,TRBD1,once,CASSLGQGGRYEQFF,TGTGCCAGCAGTTTAGGACAGGGGGGAAGGTATGAGCAGTTCTTC
TRBV6-2/TRBV6-3,TRBJ1-6,TRBD1,NA,CASSYSGSRGLRSPLHF,TGTGCCAGCAGTTACTCCGGGTCCAGGGGGCTACGGTCACCCCTCCACTTT
TRBV7-2,TRBJ2-7,NA,NA,CASSSQDYEQYF,TGTGCCAGCAGCTCACAGGACTACGAGCAGTACTTC
TRBV18,TRBJ2-3,TRBD2,few,CASSPNREAQYF,TGTGCCAGCTCACCAAACCGGGAGGCTCAGTATTTT
TRBV5-4,TRBJ1-1,NA,NA,CASSLVGTEAFF,TGTGCCAGCAGCTTGGTCGGCACTGAAGCTTTCTTT
TRBV11-2,TRBJ2-1,TRBD2,NA,CASSPPSGGRAYNEQFF,TGTGCCAGCAGCCCCCCCTCCGGGGGGAGGGCATACAATGAGCAGTTCTTC
TRBV18,TRBJ1-2,TRBD1,NA,CASSPGGDRGPRGTEYTF,TGTGCCAGCTCGCCCGGCGGGGACAGGGGACCTAGGGGTACGGAATACACCTTC
TRBV11-2,TRBJ2-4,TRBD1,NA,CASSFSGTGFQNIQYF,TGTGCCAGCAGCTTTTCCGGGACAGGGTTCCAAAACATTCAGTACTTC
TRBV29-1,TRBJ1-2,TRBD1,NA,CSVHRDRVRGYTF,TGCAGCGTTCACCGGGACAGGGTCCGGGGCTACACCTTC
TRBV5-1,TRBJ2-1,TRBD2,NA,CASSPGLARVEQFF,TGCGCCAGCAGCCCGGGACTAGCGCGGGTAGAGCAGTTCTTC
TRBV2,TRBJ2-1,TRBD1,NA,CASSDDRGSYNEQFF,TGTGCCAGCAGTGACGACAGGGGTTCCTACAATGAGCAGTTCTTC
TRBV7-9,TRBJ2-7,NA,NA,CASSTGGGRNYEQYF,TGTGCCAGCAGCACCGGGGGCGGGAGAAACTACGAGCAGTACTTC
TRBV6-5,TRBJ1-2,NA,NA,CASSYSVGRGYGYTF,TGTGCCAGCAGTTACTCGGTAGGACGGGGCTATGGCTACACCTTC
TRBV10-3,TRBJ2-7,TRBD1,NA,CAIGQGVGEQYF,TGTGCCATCGGACAGGGTGTGGGGGAGCAGTACTTC
TRBV7-2,TRBJ2-2,NA,NA,CASSLEGFGRGNTGELFF,TGTGCCAGCAGCTTAGAGGGGTTTGGAAGGGGGAACACCGGGGAGCTGTTTTTT
TRBV18,TRBJ1-3,NA,NA,CASSPSSGVGNTIYF,TGTGCCAGCTCACCATCCTCGGGGGTAGGAAACACCATATATTTT
TRBV4-1,TRBJ2-7,TRBD2,NA,CASSQEGTRLYEQYF,TGCGCCAGCAGCCAAGAAGGGACTAGACTCTACGAGCAGTACTTC
TRBV18,TRBJ2-7,TRBD2,NA,CASSPPGTSGRYEQYF,TGTGCCAGCTCGCCTCCTGGGACTAGCGGGAGGTACGAGCAGTACTTC
TRBV2,TRBJ1-4,NA,NA,CASSTGQLEKLFF,TGTGCCAGCAGCACCGGACAGCTTGAAAAACTGTTTTTT
TRBV7-2,TRBJ2-7,NA,NA,CASSLGAGKPYEQYF,TGTGCCAGCAGCTTAGGTGCGGGAAAGCCCTACGAGCAGTACTTC
TRBV14,TRBJ1-1,TRBD1,NA,CASSQYRGRTEAFF,TGTGCCAGCAGCCAGTACAGGGGGAGGACTGAAGCTTTCTTT
TRBV15,TRBJ2-2,TRBD2,NA,CATSRVRLAAANTGELFF,TGTGCCACCAGCAGAGTACGGCTAGCGGCCGCGAACACCGGGGAGCTGTTTTTT
TRBV11-3,TRBJ1-1,NA,NA,CASSLGAGTEAFF,TGTGCCAGCAGCTTAGGGGCAGGGACTGAAGCTTTCTTT